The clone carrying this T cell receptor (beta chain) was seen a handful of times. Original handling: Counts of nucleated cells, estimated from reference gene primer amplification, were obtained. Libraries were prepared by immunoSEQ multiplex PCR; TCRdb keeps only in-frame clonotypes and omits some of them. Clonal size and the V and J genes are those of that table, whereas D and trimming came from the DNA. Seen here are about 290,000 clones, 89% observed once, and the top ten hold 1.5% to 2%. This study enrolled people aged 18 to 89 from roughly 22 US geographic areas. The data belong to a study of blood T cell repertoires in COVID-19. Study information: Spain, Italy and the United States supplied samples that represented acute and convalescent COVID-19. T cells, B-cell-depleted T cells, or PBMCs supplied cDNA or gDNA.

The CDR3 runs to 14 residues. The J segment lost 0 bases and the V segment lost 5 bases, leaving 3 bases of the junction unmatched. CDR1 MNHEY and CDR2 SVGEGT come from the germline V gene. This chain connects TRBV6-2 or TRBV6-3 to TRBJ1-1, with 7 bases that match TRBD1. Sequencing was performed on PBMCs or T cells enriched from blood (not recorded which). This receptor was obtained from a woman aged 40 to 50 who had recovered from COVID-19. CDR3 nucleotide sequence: TGTGCCAGCAGTAAGACAGGGTTGAACACTGAAGCTTTCTTT. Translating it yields CASSKTGLNTEAFF.